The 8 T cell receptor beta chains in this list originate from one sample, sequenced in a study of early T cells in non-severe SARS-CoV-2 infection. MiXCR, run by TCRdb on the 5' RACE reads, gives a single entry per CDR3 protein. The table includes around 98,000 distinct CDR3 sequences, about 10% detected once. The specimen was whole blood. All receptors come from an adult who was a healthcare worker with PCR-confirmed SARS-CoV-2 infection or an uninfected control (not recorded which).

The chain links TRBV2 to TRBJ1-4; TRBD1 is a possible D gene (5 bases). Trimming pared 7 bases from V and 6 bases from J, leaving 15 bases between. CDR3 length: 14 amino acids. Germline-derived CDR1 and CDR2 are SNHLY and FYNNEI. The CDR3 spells CASKGRTTDEKLFF. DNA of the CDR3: TGTGCCAGCAAGGGGAGGACAACGGATGAAAAACTGTTTTTT.

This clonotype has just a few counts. For the CDR3, the DNA is TGTGCCACCAGCAAGGACCCGGGGAGTGAAAAACTGTTTTTT. Translated: CATSKDPGSEKLFF. This chain uses TRBV15 with TRBJ1-4; no clear D. The germline gives CDR1 LNHNV, CDR2 YYDKDF (reference sequence). Trimming took off 4 bases at V and 7 bases at J, with 13 bases between the two ends. CDR3 length: 14 residues. The variable domain in full, with the rest retrieved from reference TRBV15 and TRBJ1-4, is DAMVIQNPRYQVTQFGKPVTLSCSQTLNHNVMYWYQQKSSQAPKLLFHYYDKDFNNEADTPDNFQSRRPNTSFCFLDIRSPGLGDTAMYLCATSKDPGSEKLFFGSGTQLSVL.

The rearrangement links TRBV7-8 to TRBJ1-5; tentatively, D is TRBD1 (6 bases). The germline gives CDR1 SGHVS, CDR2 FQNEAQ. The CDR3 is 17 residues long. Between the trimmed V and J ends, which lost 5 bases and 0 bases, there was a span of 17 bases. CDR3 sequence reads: CASSAYTGRYSNQPQHF. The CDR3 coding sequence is TGTGCCAGCAGCGCGTACACAGGGAGGTATAGCAATCAGCCCCAGCATTTT. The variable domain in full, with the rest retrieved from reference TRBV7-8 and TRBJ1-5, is GAGVSQSPRYKVAKRGQDVALRCDPISGHVSLFWYQQALGQGPEFLTYFQNEAQLDKSGLPSDRFFAERPEGSVSTLKIQRTQQEDSAVYLCASSAYTGRYSNQPQHFGDGTRLSIL.

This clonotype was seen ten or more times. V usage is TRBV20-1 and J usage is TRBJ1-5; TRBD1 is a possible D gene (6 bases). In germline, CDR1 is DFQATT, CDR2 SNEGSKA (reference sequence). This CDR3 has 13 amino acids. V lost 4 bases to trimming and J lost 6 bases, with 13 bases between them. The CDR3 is CSATGGAGQPQHF. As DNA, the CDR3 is TGCAGTGCTACCGGGGGCGCAGGTCAGCCCCAGCATTTT.

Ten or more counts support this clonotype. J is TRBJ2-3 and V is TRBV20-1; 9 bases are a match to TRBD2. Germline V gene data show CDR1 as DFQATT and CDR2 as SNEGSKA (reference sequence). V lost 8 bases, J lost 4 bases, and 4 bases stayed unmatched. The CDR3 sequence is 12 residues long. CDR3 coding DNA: TGCAGTCCGGGACTAGCAGCAGATACGCAGTATTTT. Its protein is CSPGLAADTQYF.

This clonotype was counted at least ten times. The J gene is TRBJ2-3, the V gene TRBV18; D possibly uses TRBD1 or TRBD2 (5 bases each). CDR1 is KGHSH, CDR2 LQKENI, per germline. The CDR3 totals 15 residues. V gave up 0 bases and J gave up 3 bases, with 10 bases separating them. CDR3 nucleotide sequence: TGTGCCAGCTCACCACCTGCAGGGAGTACAGATACGCAGTATTTT. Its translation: CASSPPAGSTDTQYF.

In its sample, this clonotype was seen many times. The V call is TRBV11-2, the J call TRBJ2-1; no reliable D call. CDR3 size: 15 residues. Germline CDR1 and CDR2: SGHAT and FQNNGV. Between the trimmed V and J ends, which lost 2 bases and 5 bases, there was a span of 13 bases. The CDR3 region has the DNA TGTGCCAGCAGCTTAATATTCGGAAACGACAATGAGCAGTTCTTC. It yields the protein CASSLIFGNDNEQFF.

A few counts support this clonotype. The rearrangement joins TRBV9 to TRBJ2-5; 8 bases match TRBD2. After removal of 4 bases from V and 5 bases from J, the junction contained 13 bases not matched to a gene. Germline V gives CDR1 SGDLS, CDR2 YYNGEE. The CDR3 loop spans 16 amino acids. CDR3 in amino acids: CASSRGERGPRETQYF. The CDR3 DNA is TGTGCCAGCAGCCGGGGAGAGCGGGGGCCGAGGGAGACCCAGTACTTC.